This entry describes one T cell receptor beta chain. The antigen remains unidentified. This sample is part of a study of OX40 agonist ivuxolimab in advanced cancers. In the study overall: Ivuxolimab, an antibody that agonizes OX40 (CD134), was administered to the patients. Study results and caveats: CD8+ T cells were the subset that, on average, had more expanded clones than CD4+.

Patients were excluded for autoimmune disease history or systemic immunosuppression. The investigators sampled blood at baseline, at cycle 4 day 1, and at cycle 7 day 1. The CDR3 contains 13 residues. With 4 bases removed from V and 4 bases from J, the gap between germline ends came to 8 bases. The germline V gene encodes CDR1 SGHNT and CDR2 YYREEE (reference sequence). TCRdb's table, derived via immunoSEQ multiplex PCR, lists solely in-frame clones and lacks some. Among tens of thousands of clones listed, 75% to 85% were seen once. The receptor was isolated from an adult with an advanced solid tumor such as melanoma, head and neck, liver or kidney cancer. The rearrangement uses TRBV5-4 and TRBJ1-4, with a tentative D call TRBD1 (5 bases). Sequencing used CD4+ or CD8+ T cells sorted from blood, obtained in a trial of the OX40 agonist ivuxolimab. The DNA of the CDR3 is TGTGCCAGCAGCAAGGGACTTAATGAAAAACTGTTTTTT. Translating gives CASSKGLNEKLFF.